This is a list of T cell receptor beta chains from one sample in a study of blood T cell repertoires in COVID-19. Generated by immunoSEQ multiplex PCR, the TCRdb table keeps only in-frame clones and is missing some. The table has 250,000 to 350,000 clones, 88% seen once. Material for sequencing was PBMCs or T cells enriched from blood (not recorded which). Receptors originate from a woman aged 45-59 years who had recovered from COVID-19. CDR3s include the opening cysteine and the closing phenylalanine or tryptophan. Each record gives: V gene, clone size, J gene, D gene, CDR3 protein, CDR3 DNA. D genes are given only for firm matches. Only part of the rows carry a size: once, few, many, or a class if the clone is expanded.

>TRBV28|NA|TRBJ1-5|TRBD1
CASTGGHQPQHF
TGTGCCAGCACAGGGGGCCATCAGCCCCAGCATTTT
>TRBV4-3|NA|TRBJ2-1|TRBD2
CASSQDWGGWQKINEQFF
TGCGCCAGCAGCCAAGATTGGGGGGGTTGGCAGAAAATCAATGAGCAGTTCTTC
>TRBV25-1|NA|TRBJ2-5|NA
CASSEPGETQYF
TGTGCCAGCAGTGAGCCGGGGGAGACCCAGTACTTC
>TRBV4-3|NA|TRBJ2-1|TRBD2
CASSPVASGRWDEQFF
TGCGCCAGCAGCCCAGTGGCTAGCGGGAGGTGGGATGAGCAGTTCTTC
>TRBV6-5|NA|TRBJ1-1|NA
CASSYSNSLNTEAFF
TGTGCCAGCAGTTACTCAAACAGCTTGAACACTGAAGCTTTCTTT
>TRBV28|NA|TRBJ2-6|TRBD1
CASSSPSGTGSSGANVLTF
TGTGCCAGCAGTTCTCCCAGTGGGACAGGAAGCTCTGGGGCCAACGTCCTGACTTTC
>TRBV7-6|NA|TRBJ2-3|NA
CASSSAPLGTGTDTQYF
TGTGCCAGCAGCTCGGCCCCTCTAGGTACGGGCACAGATACGCAGTATTTT
>TRBV7-6|NA|TRBJ2-3|NA
CASSRGLDTQYF
TGTGCCAGCAGCCGCGGACTGGATACGCAGTATTTT
>TRBV6-5|NA|TRBJ1-5|TRBD1
CASRRTGGGQPQHF
TGTGCCAGCAGGAGGACAGGGGGCGGTCAGCCCCAGCATTTT
>TRBV7-2|NA|TRBJ1-6|TRBD1
CASSLREQGARDSPLHF
TGTGCCAGCAGCTTAAGGGAACAGGGGGCGCGTGATTCACCCCTCCACTTT
>TRBV28|NA|TRBJ2-7|TRBD1
CASSPRGIAYEQYF
TGTGCCAGCAGCCCCAGGGGGATAGCCTACGAGCAGTACTTC
>TRBV3-1/TRBV3-2|NA|TRBJ1-4|NA
CASRKRGRNEKLFF
TGTGCCAGCAGAAAGCGGGGACGCAATGAAAAACTGTTTTTT
>TRBV2|NA|TRBJ2-6|NA
CASIYSGANVLTF
TGTGCCAGCATTTACTCTGGGGCCAACGTCCTGACTTTC
>TRBV6-2/TRBV6-3|NA|TRBJ2-6|TRBD1
CASGRDRGSGANVLTF
TGTGCCAGCGGCCGGGACAGGGGGTCCGGGGCCAACGTCCTGACTTTC
>TRBV4-3|NA|TRBJ1-1|NA
CASSQDTVEGYTEAFF
TGCGCCAGCAGCCAAGATACGGTGGAGGGCTACACTGAAGCTTTCTTT
>TRBV5-1|NA|TRBJ2-7|NA
CASSFGYGEHYEQYF
TGCGCCAGCAGCTTTGGTTACGGGGAACACTACGAGCAGTACTTC
>TRBV7-2|NA|TRBJ1-3|TRBD1
CASSARDRGLGGNTIYF
TGTGCCAGCAGCGCAAGGGACAGGGGGCTTGGTGGAAACACCATATATTTT
>TRBV3-1/TRBV3-2|NA|TRBJ1-2|NA
CASSQDSGYGYTF
TGTGCCAGCAGCCAAGATTCCGGGTACGGCTACACCTTC
>TRBV11-3|NA|TRBJ2-3|TRBD2
CASSRRTSGSRDTQYF
TGTGCCAGCAGCCGACGGACTAGCGGGAGTAGAGATACGCAGTATTTT
>TRBV29-1|NA|TRBJ1-2|NA
CSVDVGDRGYTF
TGCAGCGTTGACGTAGGGGATCGTGGCTACACCTTC
>TRBV4-1|NA|TRBJ1-5|NA
CASSQDHRGSNQPQHF
TGCGCCAGCAGCCAAGATCATCGGGGGAGCAATCAGCCCCAGCATTTT
>TRBV6-2/TRBV6-3|NA|TRBJ2-3|TRBD2
CASSYKLAGVPSSDTQYF
TGTGCCAGCAGTTACAAACTAGCGGGAGTACCTTCTTCGGATACGCAGTATTTT
>TRBV6-6|NA|TRBJ2-1|TRBD1
CASSRGQDNEQFF
TGTGCCAGCAGCCGAGGACAGGACAATGAGCAGTTCTTC
>TRBV28|NA|TRBJ1-2|NA
CASSLPTRDSAGYTF
TGTGCCAGCAGTTTACCCACCCGGGACTCGGCTGGCTACACCTTC
>TRBV6-5|NA|TRBJ1-4|NA
CASSPRTGGSEKLFF
TGTGCCAGCAGCCCAAGGACGGGGGGAAGCGAAAAACTGTTTTTT
>TRBV2|NA|TRBJ2-7|NA
CASRAGDYEQYF
TGTGCCAGCAGAGCCGGGGACTACGAGCAGTACTTC
>TRBV28|NA|TRBJ2-2|TRBD1
CASSTIGQGSAGELFF
TGTGCCAGCAGTACGATCGGACAGGGGAGCGCCGGGGAGCTGTTTTTT
>TRBV2|few|TRBJ2-1|NA
CASSRDNEQFF
TGTGCCAGCAGTCGGGACAATGAGCAGTTCTTC
>TRBV5-4|NA|TRBJ2-4|NA
CASSFGEGPVAKNIQYF
TGTGCCAGCAGCTTCGGAGAGGGTCCCGTCGCCAAAAACATTCAGTACTTC
>TRBV28|NA|TRBJ2-1|TRBD2
CASRSRTSGYNEQFF
TGTGCCAGCAGATCCAGGACTAGCGGCTACAATGAGCAGTTCTTC
>TRBV5-5|NA|TRBJ2-5|TRBD2
CASSPRVDAGGVTQYF
TGTGCCAGCAGCCCTAGGGTGGATGCGGGAGGGGTGACCCAGTACTTC
>TRBV19|NA|TRBJ2-5|TRBD2
CASSTGTSGRLGETQYF
TGTGCCAGTAGTACCGGGACTAGCGGGAGGTTAGGGGAGACCCAGTACTTC
>TRBV19|once|TRBJ1-5|NA
CASIRGQSQHF
TGTGCCAGTATCAGAGGACAGTCCCAGCATTTT
>TRBV15|NA|TRBJ1-1|NA
CATSRDIGRVNTEAFF
TGTGCCACCAGCAGAGATATAGGCAGGGTGAACACTGAAGCTTTCTTT
>TRBV11-3|once|TRBJ1-1|TRBD1
CASSLEGQGAEAFF
TGTGCCAGCAGCCTAGAGGGACAGGGCGCTGAAGCTTTCTTT
>TRBV18|NA|TRBJ2-1|NA
CASSPSAGQSTSNSYNEQFF
TGTGCCAGCTCACCATCGGCGGGACAGTCGACTAGTAACTCCTACAATGAGCAGTTCTTC
>TRBV6-5|NA|TRBJ1-6|TRBD1
CASRGDRNNSPLHF
TGTGCCAGCAGAGGGGACAGGAATAATTCACCCCTCCACTTT
>TRBV9|once|TRBJ2-3|TRBD1
CASSPLQGVLTDTQYF
TGTGCCAGCAGCCCTCTTCAGGGGGTGTTGACAGATACGCAGTATTTT
>TRBV7-2|NA|TRBJ2-3|TRBD2
CASRGTSGRAGTQYF
TGTGCCAGCAGGGGCACTAGTGGGAGGGCCGGTACGCAGTATTTT
>TRBV2|NA|TRBJ2-7|NA
CASSEAAGLSYEQYF
TGTGCCAGCAGTGAAGCTGCAGGGCTCTCCTACGAGCAGTACTTC
>TRBV2|NA|TRBJ1-1|TRBD1
CASREDRGWNTEAFF
TGTGCCAGCAGGGAAGACAGGGGGTGGAACACTGAAGCTTTCTTT
>TRBV7-9|NA|TRBJ1-6|TRBD1
CASSKDGDSRGSPLHF
TGTGCCAGCAGCAAAGACGGGGACAGCCGGGGTTCACCCCTCCACTTT
>TRBV20-1|NA|TRBJ1-5|NA
CSASRGYSNQPQHF
TGCAGTGCTAGTCGCGGTTATAGCAATCAGCCCCAGCATTTT
>TRBV30|NA|TRBJ2-1|TRBD2
CACHPRGATANDEQFF
TGTGCCTGTCACCCGCGGGGGGCTACGGCTAACGATGAGCAGTTCTTC
>TRBV19|NA|TRBJ1-3|TRBD1
CASRTNRGAGNTIYF
TGTGCCAGTAGGACTAACAGGGGTGCTGGAAACACCATATATTTT